The sample holds one count of the clone carrying this T cell receptor beta chain. Clones were read by immunoSEQ multiplex PCR, and TCRdb kept only the in-frame ones, dropping some. The sample has around 300,000 clones; approximately 91% are singletons. This CDR3 has 16 amino acids. The ends lost 4 bases at V and 5 bases at J; junction bases unmatched: 12. Germline V gene sequence: CDR1 LNHDA, CDR2 SQIVND (reference sequence). The data were taken from a study of blood T cell repertoires in COVID-19. The V and J genes are TRBV19 and TRBJ2-7; TRBD1 matches 9 bases. The sequence derives from a woman aged 40-49 years who had recovered from COVID-19. Material: peripheral blood. The CDR3 sequence is CASSTVPGQGSNEQYF. As DNA, the CDR3 is TGTGCCAGTAGTACCGTACCGGGACAGGGAAGCAACGAGCAGTACTTC.